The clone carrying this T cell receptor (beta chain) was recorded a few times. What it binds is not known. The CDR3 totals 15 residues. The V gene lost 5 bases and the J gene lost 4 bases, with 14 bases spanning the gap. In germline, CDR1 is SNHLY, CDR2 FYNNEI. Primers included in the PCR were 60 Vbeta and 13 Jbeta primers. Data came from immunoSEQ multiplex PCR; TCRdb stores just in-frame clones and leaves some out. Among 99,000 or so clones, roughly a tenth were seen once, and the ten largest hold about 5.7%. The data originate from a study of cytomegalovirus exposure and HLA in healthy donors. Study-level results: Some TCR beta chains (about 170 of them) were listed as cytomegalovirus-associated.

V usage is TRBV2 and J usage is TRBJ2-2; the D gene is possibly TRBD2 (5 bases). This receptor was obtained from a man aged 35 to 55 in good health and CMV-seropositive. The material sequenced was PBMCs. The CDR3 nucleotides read TGTGCCAGCAGTAGAAGCGGAGGCGTCACCGGGGAGCTGTTTTTT. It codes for CASSRSGGVTGELFF.